Below, one T cell receptor (beta chain) is given with its context. Its cognate antigen is unknown. V lost 3 bases and J lost 0, with 11 bases in between. The CDR3 consists of 15 residues. CDR1 SNHLY and CDR2 FYNNEI come from the germline V gene. The sample comes from a study of Ad26.COV2.S vaccination and SARS-CoV-2 variants. Across the whole study: Ad26.COV2.S, an intramuscular injection, was given once or twice 56 days apart.

Clones were sequenced by immunoSEQ multiplex PCR, and TCRdb holds only the in-frame ones, with some missing. The repertoire holds roughly 350,000 clones, about 88% seen once, with 9.5% to 12% in the top ten. Overall study results and limits: The study found higher spike-specific TCR breadth in vaccine than placebo recipients. Considerable breadth of spike-specific CD8+ and CD4+ T cell responses has reportedly been documented following vaccination. Total T cell responses may have been underestimated by the TCR breadth and depth analyses.

Treatment of the sample: over 15 received Ad26.COV2.S at low or high dose, single or two shots; about 5 received placebo; per-sample allocation not given. After the first vaccine or placebo injection, samples were drawn on day 63. Sequencing was performed on peripheral blood, taken in a trial of Ad26.COV2.S vaccine versus placebo. This rearrangement joins TRBV2 to TRBJ1-1; D is perhaps TRBD1 (6 bases). This clonotype was obtained from a person between 18 and 60 years old who received the Ad26.COV2.S COVID-19 vaccine or a placebo. In DNA form, the CDR3 reads TGTGCCAGCAGTGAGACTAGGGGGGTGAACACTGAAGCTTTCTTT. Translating it yields CASSETRGVNTEAFF.